The 14 T cell receptor beta chains listed next were all sequenced from one sample in a study of cytomegalovirus exposure and HLA in healthy donors. PCR used 60 Vbeta primers and 13 Jbeta primers. Clones were read by immunoSEQ multiplex PCR, and TCRdb kept only the in-frame ones, dropping some. Of some 190,000 clones listed, about 80% are singletons. Material for sequencing was PBMCs. The origin of the receptors is a woman in her twenties or thirties in good health and CMV-seronegative.

This clone was counted a few times. This rearrangement joins TRBV11-1 to TRBJ2-7; 8 nucleotides match TRBD2. The germline V gene encodes CDR1 SGHAT and CDR2 FQDESV (reference sequence). The J segment lost 4 bases and the V segment lost 5 bases, leaving 16 bases of the junction unmatched. The CDR3 length is 17 residues. The CDR3 spells CASSRDLTGTRGYEQYF. The CDR3 DNA reads as TGTGCCAGCAGCCGAGATCTTACCGGGACTAGAGGTTACGAGCAGTACTTC. The full variable domain, its missing parts supplied by reference TRBV11-1 and TRBJ2-7, is EAEVAQSPRYKITEKSQAVAFWCDPISGHATLYWYRQILGQGPELLVQFQDESVVDDSQLPKDRFSAERLKGVDSTLKIQPAELGDSAMYLCASSRDLTGTRGYEQYFGPGTRLTVT.

The chain joins TRBV4-2 to TRBJ1-1, with D perhaps TRBD1 (5 bases). This CDR3 contains 17 residues. The V end lost 3 bases, the J end lost 0 bases, and 17 bases lay between the germline ends. Germline V gene lookup returns CDR1 LGHNA and CDR2 YNFKEQ. The CDR3 loop reads CASSQAVRDRLNTEAFF. The CDR3 nucleotides read TGTGCCAGCAGCCAGGCAGTAAGAGACAGACTGAACACTGAAGCTTTCTTT.

The genes are TRBV30 and TRBJ2-1; D remains ambiguous. The germline V gene has CDR1 GTSNPN and CDR2 SVGIG (reference sequence). This CDR3 has 13 amino acids. CDR3 region: CAESAAHDNEQFF. Written as DNA, the CDR3 is TGTGCGGAGAGTGCGGCCCACGACAATGAGCAGTTCTTC.

The CDR3 DNA sequence: TGTGCCAGTAGTGCCAGGGTGAACATTCAGTACTTC. This gives the protein CASSARVNIQYF. The chain uses TRBV19 and TRBJ2-4; a weak D match, TRBD1 (5 bases). Germline V gene lookup returns CDR1 LNHDA and CDR2 SQIVND (reference sequence). The V gene lost 5 bases and the J gene lost 7 bases, with 9 bases spanning the gap. CDR3 length equals 12 residues.

This clone was recorded only once. The rearrangement joins TRBV6-6 to TRBJ2-3; maybe TRBD1 (5 bases). CDR3 length: 15 amino acids. V was cut by 0 bases and J by 2 bases, with 9 bases left in between. In germline, CDR1 is MNHNY, CDR2 SVGAGI (reference sequence). The CDR3: CASSYSKGITDTQYF. The CDR3 DNA reads TGTGCCAGCAGTTACTCGAAGGGGATCACAGATACGCAGTATTTT.

Points on this clone: Because it lacks the conserved phenylalanine or tryptophan at the end, this CDR3 is likely a read error. This sequence joins TRBV4-2 and TRBJ2-7; 12 nucleotides align to TRBD2. The germline V gene encodes CDR1 LGHNA and CDR2 YNFKEQ. Germline trimming cut 0 bases from V and 1 base from J; bases unmatched to any gene: 4. This CDR3 contains 17 residues. CDR3 coding DNA: TGTGCCAGCAGCCAAGAACCGACTAGCGGGGGTTCCTACGAGCAGTACCTC. Its protein is CASSQEPTSGGSYEQYL.

The chain is built from TRBV27 and TRBJ1-4, with 10 bases matching TRBD1. With 0 bases clipped from V and 10 bases from J, the junction kept 11 bases outside the gene matches. The CDR3 extends over 17 amino acids. Germline values: CDR1 MNHEY, CDR2 SMNVEV (reference sequence). The CDR3 nucleotides read TGTGCCAGCAGTTTATCTAGGACTACTAGGACAGGGGGAAAACTGTTTTTT. It yields the protein CASSLSRTTRTGGKLFF.

V is TRBV15 and J is TRBJ1-4; D gene ambiguous. This CDR3 is built from 14 residues. Per germline, CDR1 LNHNV and CDR2 YYDKDF (reference sequence). V gave up 2 bases and J gave up 3 bases, with 7 bases separating them. The CDR3 bases are TGTGCCACCAGCAGATTACAGTCTAATGAAAAACTGTTTTTT. It translates to CATSRLQSNEKLFF.

The chain uses TRBV11-2 and TRBJ2-3; TRBD2 matches at 11 bases. CDR1 is SGHAT, CDR2 FQNNGV, per germline. The V and J ends lost 5 bases and 10 bases, in that order; junction bases with no gene match: 14. The CDR3 runs 16 residues. This CDR3 reads CASSTTSGVDHYPQYF. The CDR3 DNA reads TGTGCCAGCAGCACGACTAGCGGGGTTGATCATTATCCGCAGTATTTT.

The chain has TRBV5-1 and TRBJ2-1; 9 nucleotides align to TRBD2. V trimming: 2 bases; J trimming: 9 bases; junction bases outside the gene matches: 6. CDR1 is SGHRS and CDR2 is YFSETQ in the germline V gene. This CDR3 comprises 14 residues. CDR3 coding DNA: TGCGCCAGCAGCTTAGGACTAGCGATAGGTGAGCAGTTCTTC. Translating it yields CASSLGLAIGEQFF.

The V and J genes are TRBV5-1 and TRBJ1-1; TRBD1 agrees at 12 bases. Per germline, CDR1 SGHRS and CDR2 YFSETQ. The CDR3 contains 16 residues. V lost 0 bases to trimming and J lost 5 bases; unmatched junction nucleotides: 5. CDR3 amino acids: CASSLVGDRGQTEAFF. DNA for the CDR3: TGCGCCAGCAGCTTGGTAGGGGACAGGGGGCAGACTGAAGCTTTCTTT.

This sequence joins TRBV4-3 and TRBJ1-4, with D uncertain. Trimming shortened V by 0 bases and J by 1 base, and 6 bases separated the two germline ends. Germline-derived CDR1 and CDR2 are LGHNA and YSLEER. The CDR3 loop spans 15 amino acids. The CDR3 DNA reads TGCGCCAGCAGCCAAGATATCGGAACTAATGAAAAACTGTTTTTT. It encodes CASSQDIGTNEKLFF.

This clone came up once. The V and J genes are TRBV2 and TRBJ2-7; tentatively, D is TRBD2 (6 bases). The CDR3 has 17 amino acids. CDR1 and CDR2 from the germline V gene are SNHLY and FYNNEI. The germline V and J ends were trimmed by 4 bases and 5 bases, with 24 bases remaining between them. CDR3 protein: CASSVTGTRLISNEQYF. DNA of the CDR3: TGTGCCAGCAGTGTAACCGGGACTCGCCTGATTTCGAACGAGCAGTACTTC. Variable domain in full (rest from reference TRBV2 and TRBJ2-7): EPEVTQTPSHQVTQMGQEVILRCVPISNHLYFYWYRQILGQKVEFLVSFYNNEISEKSEIFDDQFSVERPDGSNFTLKIRSTKLEDSAMYFCASSVTGTRLISNEQYFGPGTRLTVT.

V and J are TRBV5-1 and TRBJ1-1; TRBD1 might be the D (6 bases). Deletions cut 4 bases from V and 1 base from J, with 14 bases between. From germline, CDR1 is SGHRS and CDR2 YFSETQ. There are 15 residues in the CDR3. CDR3 protein: CASSPRGGPNTEAFF. DNA for the CDR3: TGCGCCAGCAGCCCCCGGGGGGGGCCGAACACTGAAGCTTTCTTT. The full variable domain, completed using reference TRBV5-1 and TRBJ1-1, is KAGVTQTPRYLIKTRGQQVTLSCSPISGHRSVSWYQQTPGQGLQFLFEYFSETQRNKGNFPGRFSGRQFSNSRSEMNVSTLELGDSALYLCASSPRGGPNTEAFFGQGTRLTVV.